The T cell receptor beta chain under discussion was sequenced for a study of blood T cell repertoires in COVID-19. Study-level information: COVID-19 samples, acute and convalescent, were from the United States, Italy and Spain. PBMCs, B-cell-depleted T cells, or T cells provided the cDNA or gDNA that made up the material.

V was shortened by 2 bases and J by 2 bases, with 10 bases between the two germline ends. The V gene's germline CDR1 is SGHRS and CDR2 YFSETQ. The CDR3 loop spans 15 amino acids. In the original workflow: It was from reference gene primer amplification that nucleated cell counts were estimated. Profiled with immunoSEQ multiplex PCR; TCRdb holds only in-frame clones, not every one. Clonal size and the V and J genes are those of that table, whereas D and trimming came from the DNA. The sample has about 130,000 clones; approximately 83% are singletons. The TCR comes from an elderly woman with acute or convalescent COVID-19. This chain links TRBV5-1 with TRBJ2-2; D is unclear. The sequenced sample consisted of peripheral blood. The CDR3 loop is CASSFAQFNTGELFF. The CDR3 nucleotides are TGCGCCAGCAGCTTCGCCCAGTTCAACACCGGGGAGCTGTTTTTT.